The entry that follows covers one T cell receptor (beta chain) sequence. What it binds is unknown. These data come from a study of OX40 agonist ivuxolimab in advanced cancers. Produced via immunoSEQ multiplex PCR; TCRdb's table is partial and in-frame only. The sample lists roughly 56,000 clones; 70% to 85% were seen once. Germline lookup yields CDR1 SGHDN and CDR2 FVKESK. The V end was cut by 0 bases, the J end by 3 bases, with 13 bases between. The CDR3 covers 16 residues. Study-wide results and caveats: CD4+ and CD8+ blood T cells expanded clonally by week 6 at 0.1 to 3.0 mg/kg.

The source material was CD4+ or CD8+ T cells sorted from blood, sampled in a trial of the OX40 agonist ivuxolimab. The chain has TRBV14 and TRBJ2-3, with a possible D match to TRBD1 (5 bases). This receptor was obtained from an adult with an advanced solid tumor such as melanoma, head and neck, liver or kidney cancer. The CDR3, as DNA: TGTGCCAGCAGCCAAGATCCAGGGATACGTACAGATACGCAGTATTTT. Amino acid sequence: CASSQDPGIRTDTQYF. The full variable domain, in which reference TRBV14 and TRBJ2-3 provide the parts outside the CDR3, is EAGVTQFPSHSVIEKGQTVTLRCDPISGHDNLYWYRRVMGKEIKFLLHFVKESKQDESGMPNNRFLAERTGGTYSTLKVQPAELEDSGVYFCASSQDPGIRTDTQYFGPGTRLTVL.